The present T cell receptor (beta chain) was sequenced within a study of Ad26.COV2.S vaccination and SARS-CoV-2 variants. The overall study: Participants got Ad26.COV2.S intramuscularly, once or twice 56 days apart. Overall study findings and caveats: Analyses that measured TCR breadth and depth may have underestimated total T cell responses. Substantial response breadth was reportedly seen for spike-specific CD8+ and CD4+ T cells after vaccination.

Clones were read by immunoSEQ multiplex PCR, and TCRdb kept only the in-frame ones, dropping some. Of approximately 400,000 clones listed, 70% to 90% were seen once; the top ten hold around 3%. V gave up 0 bases and J gave up 10 bases, with 9 bases separating them. CDR3 length equals 12 residues. Looked up from germline, CDR1 is LGHDT and CDR2 is YNNKEL (reference sequence). Treatment specified: roughly 20 received Ad26.COV2.S at low or high dose, single or two shots; 5 received placebo; per-sample allocation not given. Sampling occurred on day 63 after the first vaccine or placebo injection. Whoever gave the sample was an adult aged 18-55 years in Boston. As for this clone: As yet, its antigen is unknown.

This receptor was identified in a person aged 18 to 59 who received the Ad26.COV2.S COVID-19 vaccine or a placebo. The chain is built from TRBV3-1 (or the pseudogene TRBV3-2) and TRBJ1-1; weak D call: TRBD1 (5 bases). The material was peripheral blood, obtained in a trial of Ad26.COV2.S vaccine versus placebo. CDR3 bases: TGTGCCAGCAGCCAAGATCGCGGGGCAGCTTTCTTT. Amino acids: CASSQDRGAAFF.